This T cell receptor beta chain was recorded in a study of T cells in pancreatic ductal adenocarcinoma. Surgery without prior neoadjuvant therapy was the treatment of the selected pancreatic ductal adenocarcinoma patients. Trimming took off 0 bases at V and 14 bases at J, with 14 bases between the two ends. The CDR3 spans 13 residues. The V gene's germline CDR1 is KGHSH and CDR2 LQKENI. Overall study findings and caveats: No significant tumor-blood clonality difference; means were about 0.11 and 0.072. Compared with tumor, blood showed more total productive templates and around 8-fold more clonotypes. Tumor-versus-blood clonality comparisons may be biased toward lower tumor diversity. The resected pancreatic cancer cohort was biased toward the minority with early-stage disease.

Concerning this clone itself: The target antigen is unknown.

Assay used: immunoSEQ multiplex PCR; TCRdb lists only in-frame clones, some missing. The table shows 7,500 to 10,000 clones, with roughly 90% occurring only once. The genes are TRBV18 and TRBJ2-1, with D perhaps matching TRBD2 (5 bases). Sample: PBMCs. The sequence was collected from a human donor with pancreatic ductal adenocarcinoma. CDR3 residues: CASSPPSELEEFF. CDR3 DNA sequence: TGTGCCAGCTCACCACCTAGCGAGTTGGAGGAGTTCTTC.